The clone carrying this T cell receptor (beta chain) was observed a few times. As yet, its antigen is unknown. Between the trimmed V and J ends, which lost 7 bases and 8 bases, there was a span of 11 bases. This CDR3 has 11 residues. Germline lookup yields CDR1 DFQATT and CDR2 SNEGSKA (reference sequence). This entry belongs to a study of CD8+ T cells in alopecia areata. Researchers gathered lesional scalp punch biopsies and peripheral blood from patients with alopecia areata. The authors extracted RNA and reverse transcribed it into cDNA as the sequencing template. Assay used: immunoSEQ multiplex PCR; TCRdb lists only in-frame clones, some missing. The sample contains under 300,000 clones, approximately 61% of which appear only once. The study, taken as a whole, reports: More clonal than normal scalp was lesional scalp, particularly alopecia totalis/universalis.

This specimen was CD4+ T cells sorted from blood, taken at week 0. This sequence was found in a human donor with alopecia areata. The chain joins TRBV20-1 to TRBJ1-4; D unclear. In DNA, the CDR3 is TGCAGTGTTATGATGAGAGAAAAACTGTTTTTT. It translates to CSVMMREKLFF.